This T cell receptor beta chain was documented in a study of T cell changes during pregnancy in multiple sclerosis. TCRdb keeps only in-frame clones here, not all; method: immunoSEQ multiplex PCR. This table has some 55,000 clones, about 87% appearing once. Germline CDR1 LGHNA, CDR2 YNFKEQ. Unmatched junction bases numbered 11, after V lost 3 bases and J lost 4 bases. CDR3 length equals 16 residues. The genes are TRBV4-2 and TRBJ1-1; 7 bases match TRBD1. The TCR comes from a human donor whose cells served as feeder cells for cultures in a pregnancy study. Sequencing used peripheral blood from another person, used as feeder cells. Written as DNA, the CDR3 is TGTGCCAGCAGCCACCGTCCAGGGGGGGCGGGCACTGAAGCTTTCTTT. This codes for CASSHRPGGAGTEAFF.